Included here is one T cell receptor (beta chain) sequence, with context. Its antigen specificity is not known. Base quality data are lacking; no much larger clone is found one base away. The sample belongs to a study of blood T cell repertoires in COVID-19 (dated by TCRdb to 2019 to 2021). As for the study more broadly: Samples covering the acute and convalescent phases of COVID-19 were provided by collaborators in the United States, Italy and Spain. Subjects who had been exposed to COVID-19, were actively infected with it, or had recovered from it provided the deeply sampled blood TCRbeta repertoires that made up the dataset. The samples were drawn from two sources: the first 160 participants of the ongoing ImmuneRACE study, and 1,200 or so subjects contributed by 6 global collaborators. The repertoires were released in a freely available public database intended as a resource for research on the immune response to SARS-CoV-2. HLA class I and class II types, where available, came from metadata supplied by the sample provider rather than from assay-based typing. The material from the prospective study consisted of cDNA or gDNA derived from T cells, B-cell-depleted T cells, or PBMCs. A de-identified subject ID, COVID-19 status, age in years and sex were almost always included in the sample metadata.

TCRbeta CDR3 regions were amplified from genomic DNA by means of the immunoSEQ Assay, a bias-controlled multiplex PCR. On the study's bioinformatics: Within the assay, amplification of reference gene primers was used to estimate how many nucleated cells each sample contained. To quantify the absolute abundance of each unique TCRbeta CDR3 rearrangement, sequence reads were collapsed and filtered. For each sample, productive Simpson clonality was calculated as the square root of Simpson's diversity index over productive rearrangements. TCRdb obtained this table from immuneACCESS and retained in-frame rearrangements with V and J assigned. These tables miss some clones; where compared with another copy, unresolved V genes account for less than half of the shortfall, and the remainder is unexplained. D and trimming were read from the DNA, whereas the V and J calls and clone size are those reported in that table. This sample comprises about 46,000 clones, around 87% of them detected only once. Less than 20% of the sample rests with the top ten.

Whole blood was collected in K2EDTA tubes by collaborating institutions according to the institutions' own protocols. For TCRbeta analysis, collaborator samples were shipped as frozen whole blood, as isolated PBMCs, or as DNA extracted from either sample type. Overall results and qualifications from the work: How much clinical and demographic metadata was included differed by source and by participant, and the metadata was provided uncurated.

CDR1 is given as PRHDT and CDR2 as FYEKMQ, both from the germline V gene (reference sequence). Clipping removes 2 bases from V and 1 base from J, with 11 as the unmatched junction base count. The CDR3, cysteine through phenylalanine, is 18 amino acids long. The sequence is cut down to CDR3 DNA, 54 bases in frame from base 1. The specimen sequenced was peripheral blood. The clonotype comes from a human donor in a cohort sampled during active COVID-19. The rearranged segments are TRBV13 and TRBJ2-1, with 7 junctional bases fitting TRBD2. The DNA sequence is as follows: TGTGCCAGCAGCTTAATAAAGGCTAGCGGCTTATCCTACAATGAGCAGTTCTTC. Its coded protein is CASSLIKASGLSYNEQFF.